This T cell receptor (beta chain) derives from a study of vaccination and CD4 T cells after COVID-19. Cultured CD4+ T cell DNA was sequenced using the Oncomine TCR Beta short-read assay. TCRdb processed the PCR reads anew with MiXCR; each CDR3 protein has one entry. The table has about 11,000 distinct CDR3 sequences, 69% seen once. In regard to this clonotype: As yet, its antigen is unknown.

This sample's treatment: approximately 11-day PBMC culture with coronavirus spike peptide pools or control peptides (ViraFEST assay). Half of the medium was exchanged for fresh IL-2 medium, first on day 3 and then on day 7. Study results and caveats: Recorded median SARS-CoV-2-reactive clonotype numbers increased from about 20 to 38 without reaching significance. 304 of 307 vaccine-specific clones from convalescent patients were spike mono-reactive.

Trimming stripped 4 bases from V and 4 bases from J, with 15 bases between. CDR1 KGHDR and CDR2 SFDVKD come from the germline V gene. The CDR3 length is 15 residues. This TCR was sampled from a human donor who had recovered from COVID-19. The chain carries TRBV24-1 and TRBJ1-2; no firm D call. Material for sequencing was CD4+ T cells from blood, cultured in vitro. The CDR3 is CATSESSPSGYGYTF. Here the CDR3 DNA reads TGTGCCACCAGTGAATCCAGTCCTTCGGGCTATGGCTACACCTTC.